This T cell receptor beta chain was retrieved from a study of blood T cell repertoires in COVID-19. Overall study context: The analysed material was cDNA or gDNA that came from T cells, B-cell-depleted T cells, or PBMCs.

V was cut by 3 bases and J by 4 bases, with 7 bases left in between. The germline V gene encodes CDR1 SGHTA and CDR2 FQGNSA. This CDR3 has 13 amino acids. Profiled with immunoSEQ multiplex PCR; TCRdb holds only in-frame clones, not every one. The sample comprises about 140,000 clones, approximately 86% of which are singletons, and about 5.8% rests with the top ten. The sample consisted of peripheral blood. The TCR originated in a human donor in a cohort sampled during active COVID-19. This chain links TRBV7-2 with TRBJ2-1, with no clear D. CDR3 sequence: CASSFRVYNEQFF. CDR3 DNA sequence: TGTGCCAGCAGCTTTCGGGTTTACAATGAGCAGTTCTTC.